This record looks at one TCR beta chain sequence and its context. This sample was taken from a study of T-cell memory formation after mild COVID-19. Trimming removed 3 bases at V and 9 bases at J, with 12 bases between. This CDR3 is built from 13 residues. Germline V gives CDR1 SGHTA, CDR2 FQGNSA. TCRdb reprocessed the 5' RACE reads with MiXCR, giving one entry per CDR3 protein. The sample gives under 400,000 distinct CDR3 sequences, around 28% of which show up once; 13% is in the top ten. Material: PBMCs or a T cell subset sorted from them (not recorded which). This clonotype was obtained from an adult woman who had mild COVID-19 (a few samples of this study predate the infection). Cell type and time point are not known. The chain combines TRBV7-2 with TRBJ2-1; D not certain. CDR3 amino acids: CASSFLEFGEQFF. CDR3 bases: TGTGCCAGCAGCTTTCTAGAGTTCGGTGAGCAGTTCTTC.